This T cell receptor beta chain was captured in a study of cytomegalovirus exposure and HLA in healthy donors. Study-wide findings and caveats: The productive fraction for most TCR beta V segments was about 87% or about 30% in an earlier analysis.

A remark on this clone: As yet, its antigen is unknown.

The CDR3 length is 15 residues. With 4 bases clipped from V and 0 bases from J, the junction kept 5 bases outside the gene matches. Germline CDR1 is MNHEY and CDR2 is SVGAGI. The PCR had 60 Vbeta and 13 Jbeta primers. Sequencing used immunoSEQ multiplex PCR; TCRdb keeps in-frame clones, though not all of them. The sample contains about 300,000 clones, around 86% of which appear only once. The clonotype originates from a man between 35 and 55 years old in good health and CMV-seropositive. The material sequenced was PBMCs. V gene TRBV6-5 combines with J gene TRBJ2-7; TRBD2 matches 8 bases. The CDR3 loop reads CASSSSGTSSYEQYF. The CDR3 nucleotides read TGTGCCAGCAGTTCGTCCGGGACTAGCTCCTACGAGCAGTACTTC.